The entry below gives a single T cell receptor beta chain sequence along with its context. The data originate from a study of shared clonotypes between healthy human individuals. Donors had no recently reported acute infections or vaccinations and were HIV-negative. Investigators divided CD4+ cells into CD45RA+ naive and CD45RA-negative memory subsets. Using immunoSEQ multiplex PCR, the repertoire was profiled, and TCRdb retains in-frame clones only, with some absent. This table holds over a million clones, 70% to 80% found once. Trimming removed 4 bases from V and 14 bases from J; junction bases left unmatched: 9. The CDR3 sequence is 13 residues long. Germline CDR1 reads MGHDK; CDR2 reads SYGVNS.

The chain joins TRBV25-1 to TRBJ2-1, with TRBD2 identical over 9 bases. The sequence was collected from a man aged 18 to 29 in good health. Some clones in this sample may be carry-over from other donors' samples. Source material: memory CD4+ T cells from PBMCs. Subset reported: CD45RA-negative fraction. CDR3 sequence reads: CASSAGTSLPKFF. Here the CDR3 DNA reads TGTGCCAGCAGTGCCGGGACTAGCCTACCTAAGTTCTTC.